In its sample, the clone carrying this T cell receptor (delta chain) ranks as large. These data come from a study of gamma-delta T cells after stem cell transplantation. CDR3 size: 19 residues. Germline CDR1 and CDR2: GEAIGNYY and EKD. V was pared by 0 bases and J by 0 bases, with 7 bases of the junction left unmatched. With CATT, TCRdb re-called clones from the RT-PCR reads. The table includes around 2,500 delta-chain clones, about 22% detected once. Sequencing was done on a sample of gamma-delta T cells. V gene TRDV2 combines with J gene TRDJ3; TRDD3 aligns across 7 bases. The TCR originated in a human donor. It is not recorded whose cells these are; they may come from a transplant donor. The CDR3 coding sequence is TGTGCCTGTGACACCGACGGGGGATTATACTCCTGGGACACCCGACAGATGTTTTTC. Residues: CACDTDGGLYSWDTRQMFF.